This record looks at one TCR beta chain sequence and its context. Its matching antigen is unknown. This record comes from a study of OX40 agonist ivuxolimab in advanced cancers. Background on the study: Patients were about 83% male with ages about 23 to 80, mean around 61. Participants could have had prior anti-PD-1, anti-PD-L1 or anti-CTLA-4 therapy, and 40% had some. Whole-study findings and limits: In general, CD8+ T cells held more expanded clones than CD4+ did, on average.

Deletions cut 5 bases from V and 1 base from J, with 14 bases between. The CDR3 loop spans 15 amino acids. The germline gives CDR1 MNHEY, CDR2 SVGAGI. Assay: immunoSEQ multiplex PCR; the TCRdb copy retains only in-frame clones and omits some. This sample carries about 18,000 clones, about 89% of them seen once, and the ten largest clones take about 72%. This receptor was identified in an adult with an advanced solid tumor such as melanoma, head and neck, liver or kidney cancer. The V gene is TRBV6-5, the J gene TRBJ1-1; weak D call: TRBD1 (6 bases). Sequenced here: CD4+ or CD8+ T cells sorted from blood, sampled in a trial of the OX40 agonist ivuxolimab. CDR3 in DNA: TGTGCCAGCAGTATGGACAGTGCCGGGAACACTGAAGCTTTCTTT. Translating gives CASSMDSAGNTEAFF.